The TCR beta chain under discussion was sequenced for a study of beta chain features in type 1 diabetes. Sequencing targeted expressed TCRB transcripts, as all isolated RNA had been reverse transcribed. The method was immunoSEQ multiplex PCR; TCRdb's version includes in-frame clones alone and lacks a portion of them. The sample yields 400,000 to 500,000 clones, 14% seen once. Trimming pared 3 bases from V and 1 base from J, leaving 13 bases between. Per the germline V gene, CDR1 is SGHTA and CDR2 is FQGNSA. This CDR3 comprises 15 residues. Sequenced input: naive CD4+ T cells from blood. The rearrangement uses TRBV7-2 and TRBJ2-7; TRBD2 is a possible D gene (7 bases). This clonotype was obtained from a young man in good health. The CDR3 DNA follows: TGTGCCAGCAGCTTGCGAGGGGGGGAGTCCTACGAGCAGTACGTC. This sequence encodes CASSLRGGESYEQYV.